This T cell receptor (beta chain) was sequenced during a study of blood T cell repertoires in COVID-19. Repertoires were generated with immunoSEQ multiplex PCR, while TCRdb's copy carries only in-frame clones and drops some. This repertoire shows around 37,000 clones, approximately 86% found once; its top ten account for about 1.9%. Sequenced sample: peripheral blood. This TCR came from a man aged 50 or older with active or convalescent COVID-19.

CDR3 sequence reads: CASGPGVANTGELFF. The CDR3 DNA reads TGTGCCAGCGGACCAGGGGTCGCGAACACCGGGGAGCTGTTTTTT. This chain joins TRBV7-8 and TRBJ2-2, with a possible D match to TRBD1 (6 bases). The ends were cut back, 8 bases at V and 0 bases at J, with 13 bases in the middle. This CDR3 has 15 residues. Looked up from germline, CDR1 is SGHVS and CDR2 is FQNEAQ.